This is a list of T cell receptor beta chains from one sample in a study of cytomegalovirus exposure and HLA in healthy donors. Clones were sequenced by immunoSEQ multiplex PCR, and TCRdb holds only the in-frame ones, with some missing. The profile shows more than 95,000 clones, about 91% of them singletons. The specimen sequenced was PBMCs. These receptors originate from a young woman in good health and CMV-seronegative. CDR3s include the opening cysteine and the closing phenylalanine or tryptophan. The order of the fields is J gene, V gene, D gene, clone size, CDR3 protein, CDR3 DNA. A D gene is named only where the DNA matches it firmly. Clone size appears in some rows only: once, few, many, or a class for an expanded clone.

J gene: TRBJ1-3
V gene: TRBV28
D gene: NA
clone size: NA
CDR3 protein: CASSYRGSTGNTIYF
CDR3 DNA: TGTGCCAGCAGCTATAGGGGTTCTACTGGAAACACCATATATTTT

J gene: TRBJ2-2
V gene: TRBV4-3
D gene: TRBD1
clone size: NA
CDR3 protein: CASSQDQRQGGTGELFF
CDR3 DNA: TGCGCCAGCAGCCAAGATCAAAGACAGGGGGGCACCGGGGAGCTGTTTTTT

J gene: TRBJ1-6
V gene: TRBV30
D gene: TRBD1
clone size: NA
CDR3 protein: CAWATGSFVSSPLHF
CDR3 DNA: TGTGCCTGGGCGACAGGGAGTTTTGTTAGTTCACCCCTCCACTTT

J gene: TRBJ2-3
V gene: TRBV27
D gene: NA
clone size: once
CDR3 protein: CASSPYGRGTDTQYF
CDR3 DNA: TGTGCCAGCAGTCCCTATGGCAGGGGCACAGATACGCAGTATTTT

J gene: TRBJ1-2
V gene: TRBV19
D gene: TRBD1
clone size: once
CDR3 protein: CASSITGETNYGYTF
CDR3 DNA: TGTGCCAGTAGTATCACAGGGGAAACCAACTATGGCTACACCTTC

J gene: TRBJ2-1
V gene: TRBV30
D gene: NA
clone size: NA
CDR3 protein: CAWTQTAISYNEQFF
CDR3 DNA: TGTGCCTGGACGCAGACTGCCATCTCCTACAATGAGCAGTTCTTC

J gene: TRBJ1-1
V gene: TRBV30
D gene: TRBD1
clone size: NA
CDR3 protein: CAWSTIGQGFTEAFF
CDR3 DNA: TGTGCCTGGAGTACTATCGGACAGGGTTTTACTGAAGCTTTCTTT

J gene: TRBJ2-6
V gene: TRBV5-1
D gene: NA
clone size: NA
CDR3 protein: CASSSEQISGANVLTF
CDR3 DNA: TGCGCCAGCAGCTCCGAACAGATATCTGGGGCCAACGTCCTGACTTTC

J gene: TRBJ2-1
V gene: TRBV5-6
D gene: NA
clone size: NA
CDR3 protein: CASHFDRDWNNNEQFF
CDR3 DNA: TGTGCCAGCCACTTCGACAGGGACTGGAACAACAATGAGCAGTTCTTC

J gene: TRBJ2-2
V gene: TRBV5-1
D gene: TRBD1
clone size: once
CDR3 protein: CASSLGGQGTNTGELFF
CDR3 DNA: TGCGCCAGCAGCTTGGGGGGACAGGGAACGAACACCGGGGAGCTGTTTTTT

J gene: TRBJ2-5
V gene: TRBV29-1
D gene: TRBD2
clone size: NA
CDR3 protein: CSDGTSGGATLGGTQYF
CDR3 DNA: TGCAGCGACGGGACTAGCGGGGGGGCCACCCTTGGGGGGACCCAGTACTTC

J gene: TRBJ2-3
V gene: TRBV11-2
D gene: NA
clone size: NA
CDR3 protein: CATGEGVDTQYF
CDR3 DNA: TGTGCCACCGGAGAGGGGGTAGATACGCAGTATTTT

J gene: TRBJ1-1
V gene: TRBV30
D gene: NA
clone size: once
CDR3 protein: CAWSTGHTEAFF
CDR3 DNA: TGTGCCTGGAGTACCGGTCACACTGAAGCTTTCTTT

J gene: TRBJ1-1
V gene: TRBV2
D gene: NA
clone size: NA
CDR3 protein: CASGRGSEAFF
CDR3 DNA: TGTGCCAGCGGGCGGGGGAGTGAAGCTTTCTTT

J gene: TRBJ2-3
V gene: TRBV2
D gene: NA
clone size: NA
CDR3 protein: CASSLEATDTQYF
CDR3 DNA: TGTGCCAGCAGCCTCGAGGCCACAGATACGCAGTATTTT

J gene: TRBJ1-2
V gene: TRBV6-5
D gene: NA
clone size: NA
CDR3 protein: CASSPVSRSNYGYTF
CDR3 DNA: TGTGCCAGCAGCCCCGTGAGTCGGTCTAACTATGGCTACACCTTC

J gene: TRBJ2-7
V gene: TRBV28
D gene: NA
clone size: NA
CDR3 protein: CASSSTVAGTSYEQYF
CDR3 DNA: TGTGCCAGCAGCTCTACAGTGGCAGGGACTTCCTACGAGCAGTACTTC

J gene: TRBJ2-2
V gene: TRBV19
D gene: TRBD1
clone size: NA
CDR3 protein: CASRGQGANTGELFF
CDR3 DNA: TGTGCCAGTAGAGGACAGGGGGCGAACACCGGGGAGCTGTTTTTT

J gene: TRBJ1-1
V gene: TRBV28
D gene: TRBD1
clone size: NA
CDR3 protein: CASTLDRVNTEAFF
CDR3 DNA: TGTGCCAGCACCCTTGACAGGGTGAACACTGAAGCTTTCTTT

J gene: TRBJ2-2
V gene: TRBV2
D gene: TRBD2
clone size: NA
CDR3 protein: CASSEGTSVGTGELFF
CDR3 DNA: TGTGCCAGCAGTGAAGGGACTAGCGTTGGAACCGGGGAGCTGTTTTTT

J gene: TRBJ1-4
V gene: TRBV5-4
D gene: NA
clone size: NA
CDR3 protein: CASSFQGGSEKLFF
CDR3 DNA: TGTGCCAGCAGCTTTCAGGGAGGTAGTGAAAAACTGTTTTTT

J gene: TRBJ1-3
V gene: TRBV28
D gene: NA
clone size: NA
CDR3 protein: CASSPGDAGARGNTIYF
CDR3 DNA: TGTGCCAGCAGCCCCGGCGATGCGGGCGCGAGAGGAAACACCATATATTTT

J gene: TRBJ1-2
V gene: TRBV6-5
D gene: NA
clone size: NA
CDR3 protein: CASSYSAVPGGYGYTF
CDR3 DNA: TGTGCCAGCAGTTACTCAGCGGTGCCCGGGGGCTATGGCTACACCTTC

J gene: TRBJ2-3
V gene: TRBV5-5
D gene: TRBD1
clone size: NA
CDR3 protein: CASSLVTGGTDTQYF
CDR3 DNA: TGTGCCAGCAGCTTGGTTACAGGGGGCACAGATACGCAGTATTTT

J gene: TRBJ2-3
V gene: TRBV28
D gene: TRBD2
clone size: NA
CDR3 protein: CASSFEGWREGSTDTQYF
CDR3 DNA: TGTGCCAGCAGTTTTGAGGGCTGGCGGGAGGGGAGCACAGATACGCAGTATTTT

J gene: TRBJ2-4
V gene: TRBV29-1
D gene: NA
clone size: NA
CDR3 protein: CSVSGTRQEAKNIQYF
CDR3 DNA: TGCAGCGTCTCCGGGACAAGGCAGGAGGCCAAAAACATTCAGTACTTC

J gene: TRBJ1-5
V gene: TRBV27
D gene: NA
clone size: NA
CDR3 protein: CASSALQGPLQPQHF
CDR3 DNA: TGTGCCAGCAGTGCTCTCCAGGGCCCCCTACAGCCCCAGCATTTT

J gene: TRBJ2-5
V gene: TRBV19
D gene: NA
clone size: NA
CDR3 protein: CASSAGAQETQYF
CDR3 DNA: TGTGCCAGCTCCGCGGGGGCACAAGAGACCCAGTACTTC

J gene: TRBJ1-4
V gene: TRBV5-1
D gene: TRBD1
clone size: NA
CDR3 protein: CASKTGTGGEKLFF
CDR3 DNA: TGCGCCAGCAAAACCGGGACAGGGGGAGAAAAACTGTTTTTT

J gene: TRBJ2-5
V gene: TRBV25-1
D gene: NA
clone size: NA
CDR3 protein: CASSPDSQETQYF
CDR3 DNA: TGTGCCAGCAGCCCGGACAGCCAAGAGACCCAGTACTTC

J gene: TRBJ1-1
V gene: TRBV28
D gene: NA
clone size: NA
CDR3 protein: CASSLRGMNTEAFF
CDR3 DNA: TGTGCCAGCAGTTTAAGGGGTATGAACACTGAAGCTTTCTTT

J gene: TRBJ1-3
V gene: TRBV5-5
D gene: TRBD1
clone size: NA
CDR3 protein: CASSSTGGYSGNTIYF
CDR3 DNA: TGTGCCAGCAGCAGCACAGGGGGCTATTCCGGAAACACCATATATTTT

J gene: TRBJ2-3
V gene: TRBV19
D gene: NA
clone size: NA
CDR3 protein: CASRVAPFSTSTDTQYF
CDR3 DNA: TGTGCCAGTAGAGTAGCCCCCTTCAGTACTAGTACAGATACGCAGTATTTT

J gene: TRBJ2-7
V gene: TRBV28
D gene: NA
clone size: NA
CDR3 protein: CASSFLSRRLSYEQYF
CDR3 DNA: TGTGCCAGCAGTTTTCTCTCAAGGCGGTTATCATACGAGCAGTACTTC

J gene: TRBJ2-1
V gene: TRBV18
D gene: TRBD2
clone size: NA
CDR3 protein: CASSPPWEGNEQFF
CDR3 DNA: TGTGCCAGCTCACCCCCATGGGAGGGCAATGAGCAGTTCTTC

J gene: TRBJ1-2
V gene: TRBV2
D gene: TRBD1
clone size: NA
CDR3 protein: CARRASRPFGQGGLAGYTF
CDR3 DNA: TGTGCCAGACGAGCCTCTCGACCATTCGGACAGGGAGGCTTGGCTGGCTACACCTTC

J gene: TRBJ2-7
V gene: TRBV30
D gene: NA
clone size: NA
CDR3 protein: CAWTRTYEQYF
CDR3 DNA: TGTGCCTGGACTAGAACCTACGAGCAGTACTTC

J gene: TRBJ1-3
V gene: TRBV11-1
D gene: NA
clone size: NA
CDR3 protein: CASSANGNTIYF
CDR3 DNA: TGTGCCAGCAGCGCTAATGGAAACACCATATATTTT

J gene: TRBJ2-1
V gene: TRBV30
D gene: NA
clone size: NA
CDR3 protein: CAWSVLEGEGGYNEQFF
CDR3 DNA: TGTGCCTGGAGTGTACTAGAGGGGGAGGGAGGCTACAATGAGCAGTTCTTC

J gene: TRBJ2-1
V gene: TRBV6-1
D gene: NA
clone size: NA
CDR3 protein: CASRTLRNEQFF
CDR3 DNA: TGTGCCAGCAGGACTTTGAGAAATGAGCAGTTCTTC

J gene: TRBJ1-5
V gene: TRBV7-9
D gene: NA
clone size: once
CDR3 protein: CASSLGDFNQPQHF
CDR3 DNA: TGTGCCAGCAGCTTAGGGGACTTCAATCAGCCCCAGCATTTT

J gene: TRBJ2-6
V gene: TRBV5-1
D gene: TRBD2
clone size: NA
CDR3 protein: CASSRRVTSEDAGANVLTF
CDR3 DNA: TGCGCCAGCAGCCGTAGAGTTACTAGCGAGGATGCTGGGGCCAACGTCCTGACTTTC

J gene: TRBJ2-1
V gene: TRBV4-3
D gene: NA
clone size: NA
CDR3 protein: CASSQELSTTPKQFF
CDR3 DNA: TGCGCCAGCAGCCAAGAGCTTTCCACTACCCCTAAGCAGTTCTTC

J gene: TRBJ1-2
V gene: TRBV30
D gene: NA
clone size: NA
CDR3 protein: CAWSLDAGRPYGYTF
CDR3 DNA: TGTGCCTGGAGTCTCGACGCGGGCAGACCGTATGGCTACACCTTC

J gene: TRBJ2-3
V gene: TRBV7-7
D gene: TRBD1
clone size: NA
CDR3 protein: CASSLDRGTDTQYF
CDR3 DNA: TGTGCCAGCAGCTTGGACAGGGGCACAGATACGCAGTATTTT

J gene: TRBJ1-6
V gene: TRBV5-1
D gene: NA
clone size: NA
CDR3 protein: CAPYNSPLHF
CDR3 DNA: TGCGCTCCTTATAATTCACCCCTCCACTTT

J gene: TRBJ2-7
V gene: TRBV21-1
D gene: NA
clone size: NA
CDR3 protein: CASSKGDSGPYEQYF
CDR3 DNA: TGTGCCAGCAGCAAAGGGGACAGCGGGCCGTACGAGCAGTACTTC

J gene: TRBJ2-2
V gene: TRBV6-6
D gene: NA
clone size: many
CDR3 protein: CASTTENTGELFF
CDR3 DNA: TGTGCCAGCACGACAGAGAACACCGGGGAGCTGTTTTTT

J gene: TRBJ2-7
V gene: TRBV15
D gene: TRBD2
clone size: NA
CDR3 protein: CATSTSGRAYEQYF
CDR3 DNA: TGTGCCACCAGCACTAGCGGGAGAGCGTACGAGCAGTACTTC

J gene: TRBJ1-3
V gene: TRBV5-6
D gene: NA
clone size: NA
CDR3 protein: CASSLAYERLDTIYF
CDR3 DNA: TGTGCCAGCAGCTTGGCCTATGAACGTCTAGACACCATATATTTT

J gene: TRBJ2-5
V gene: TRBV6-5
D gene: NA
clone size: NA
CDR3 protein: CASSYSFGDQETQYF
CDR3 DNA: TGTGCCAGCAGTTACTCGTTCGGAGACCAAGAGACCCAGTACTTC

J gene: TRBJ1-4
V gene: TRBV27
D gene: TRBD1
clone size: NA
CDR3 protein: CASSTRDRGYENEKLFF
CDR3 DNA: TGTGCCAGCAGTACCCGGGACAGGGGGTACGAGAATGAAAAACTGTTTTTT

J gene: TRBJ2-1
V gene: TRBV18
D gene: NA
clone size: NA
CDR3 protein: CASLGSSPRKDNEQFF
CDR3 DNA: TGTGCCAGCCTTGGGTCTTCGCCTAGAAAGGACAATGAGCAGTTCTTC

J gene: TRBJ2-7
V gene: TRBV30
D gene: TRBD1
clone size: NA
CDR3 protein: CAWSFGTGSGEQYF
CDR3 DNA: TGTGCCTGGAGTTTCGGGACAGGGTCAGGCGAGCAGTACTTC

J gene: TRBJ2-7
V gene: TRBV7-9
D gene: NA
clone size: NA
CDR3 protein: CASSSPTGTVYEQYF
CDR3 DNA: TGTGCCAGCAGCTCCCCTACCGGGACTGTGTACGAGCAGTACTTC

J gene: TRBJ2-2
V gene: TRBV6-1
D gene: TRBD1
clone size: NA
CDR3 protein: CASSERTGGVFF
CDR3 DNA: TGTGCCAGCAGTGAAAGGACAGGGGGGGTCTTTTTT

J gene: TRBJ2-2
V gene: TRBV13
D gene: TRBD1
clone size: NA
CDR3 protein: CASSPGQGPRTGELFF
CDR3 DNA: TGTGCCAGCAGCCCGGGACAGGGTCCACGCACCGGGGAGCTGTTTTTT